Below are 18 T cell receptor beta chains sequenced from a single sample in a study of CD8 T cells in Susac syndrome. RNA totalling about 0.5 to 1 ug underwent reverse transcription with random hexamers. TCRdb re-derived calls from the immunoSEQ multiplex PCR reads in MiXCR, one entry per CDR3 protein. The repertoire has around 170,000 distinct CDR3 sequences, 95% of them found once; the top ten carry 0.09% to 0.1%. Material for sequencing was CD4+ T cells from PBMCs. These receptors all stem from a human donor with Susac syndrome.

The chain uses TRBV12-5 and TRBJ2-7; tentative D call: TRBD1 (6 bases). The CDR3 spans 15 residues. Germline CDR1 and CDR2: LGHNT and FRNRAP. V lost 6 bases, J lost 5 bases, and 20 bases lay in between. CDR3 loop: CASGTEQGPKDEQYF. Written as DNA, the CDR3 is TGTGCTAGTGGCACGGAACAGGGACCCAAAGACGAGCAGTACTTC.

The V call is TRBV25-1, the J call TRBJ1-3; no reliable D call. This CDR3 is 11 amino acids long. The germline CDR1 and CDR2 sequences are MGHDK and SYGVNS. V gave up 4 bases and J gave up 8 bases, with 6 bases separating them. CDR3 residues: CASSAPDTIYF. CDR3 sequence (DNA): TGTGCCAGCAGTGCCCCGGACACCATATATTTT.

CDR3 region: CATSAGGFNSPLHF. CDR3 bases: TGTGCCACCTCGGCGGGGGGATTTAATTCACCCCTCCACTTT. The V call is TRBV7-3, the J call TRBJ1-6; a weak D match, TRBD1 (5 bases). The V end was cut by 10 bases, the J end by 6 bases, with 16 bases between. The CDR3 consists of 14 residues. From germline, CDR1 is SGHTA and CDR2 FQGTGA.

This chain joins TRBV6-6 and TRBJ2-5; no clear D. Trimming stripped 0 bases from V and 4 bases from J, with 3 bases between. Germline V lookup: CDR1 MNHNY, CDR2 SVGAGI (reference sequence). The CDR3 has 12 amino acids. CDR3 protein: CASSYSIETQYF. CDR3 nucleotide sequence: TGTGCCAGCAGTTACTCGATAGAGACCCAGTACTTC.

The chain carries TRBV14 and TRBJ2-1; TRBD2 aligns across 8 bases. The germline V gene encodes CDR1 SGHDN and CDR2 FVKESK. The length of the CDR3 is 16 residues. V shed 0 bases and J 8 bases; nucleotides not matched to a gene: 9. CDR3 amino acids: CASSQDLRGGRDEQFF. DNA of the CDR3: TGTGCCAGCAGCCAAGATCTACGGGGGGGTCGGGATGAGCAGTTCTTC.

J is TRBJ2-5 and V is TRBV20-1; TRBD1 might be the D (6 bases). Germline V gene lookup returns CDR1 DFQATT and CDR2 SNEGSKA (reference sequence). CDR3 length: 14 residues. Trimming shortened V by 1 base and J by 4 bases, and 13 bases separated the two germline ends. As DNA, the CDR3 is TGCAGTGCTAGAGTCGGACAGAACGCAGAGACCCAGTACTTC. Encoded protein: CSARVGQNAETQYF.

The chain employs TRBV9 and TRBJ2-7, with 8 bases matching TRBD2. The CDR3 has 15 amino acids. CDR1 is SGDLS, CDR2 YYNGEE, per germline. V was clipped by 0 bases and J by 7 bases; unmatched bases: 9. CDR3 sequence: CASSVEGTSSGEQYF. Written as DNA, the CDR3 is TGTGCCAGCAGCGTAGAGGGGACTAGTTCTGGTGAGCAGTACTTC. The complete variable domain, with remaining parts taken from reference TRBV9 and TRBJ2-7, reads DSGVTQTPKHLITATGQRVTLRCSPRSGDLSVYWYQQSLDQGLQFLIQYYNGEERAKGNILERFSAQQFPDLHSELNLSSLELGDSALYFCASSVEGTSSGEQYFGPGTRLTVT.

The chain carries TRBV5-1 and TRBJ2-1; maybe TRBD1 (5 bases). V was pared by 0 bases and J by 8 bases, with 9 bases between. The length of the CDR3 is 13 residues. Germline CDR1 reads SGHRS; CDR2 reads YFSETQ. CDR3 in DNA: TGCGCCAGCAGCTTGGCATGGGGCGATGAGCAGTTCTTC. Amino acid sequence: CASSLAWGDEQFF.

This clonotype was observed once. CDR3 sequence: CASSPSPDSNQPQHF. CDR3 nucleotide sequence: TGTGCCAGCAGCCCATCGCCGGATAGCAATCAGCCCCAGCATTTT. The chain links TRBV9 to TRBJ1-5; no definite D call. Germline V gives CDR1 SGDLS, CDR2 YYNGEE. Trimming pared 4 bases from V and 0 bases from J, leaving 11 bases between. The CDR3 loop spans 15 amino acids.

The chain employs TRBV5-1 and TRBJ1-1, with D possibly matching TRBD1 (5 bases). The germline V gene has CDR1 SGHRS and CDR2 YFSETQ. Trimming left V 1 base short and J 5 bases short, with 9 bases between. This CDR3 contains 13 residues. CDR3 nucleotides: TGCGCCAGCAGCTTGTTGCGACAGACTGAAGCTTTCTTT. Amino acid sequence: CASSLLRQTEAFF.

The chain is built from TRBV18 and TRBJ1-1; unclear D gene. The CDR3 runs 13 residues. Per the germline V gene, CDR1 is KGHSH and CDR2 is LQKENI. V was shortened by 3 bases and J by 3 bases, with 8 bases between the two germline ends. The CDR3 region is CASSPTRDTEAFF. The CDR3 nucleotides read TGTGCCAGCTCACCGACCCGGGACACTGAAGCTTTCTTT.

The chain uses TRBV30 and TRBJ1-2; possibly TRBD1 for D (5 bases). This CDR3 comprises 14 residues. Per the germline V gene, CDR1 is GTSNPN and CDR2 is SVGIG (reference sequence). V shed 8 bases and J shed 8 bases, with 24 bases lying between them. The CDR3 loop is CAGRQPEVLSGYTF. Written as DNA, the CDR3 is TGTGCCGGCCGACAGCCGGAAGTCCTATCCGGCTACACCTTC.

The sample holds one count of this clonotype. The chain links TRBV4-1 to TRBJ2-7, with 14 nucleotides matching TRBD2. The ends lost 7 bases at V and 5 bases at J; junction bases unmatched: 7. The CDR3 extends over 15 amino acids. Looked up from germline, CDR1 is MGHRA and CDR2 is YSYEKL. DNA for the CDR3: TGCGCCAGCACCCCGGGGACTAGCGGGGGCAACGAGCAGTACTTC. Translating gives CASTPGTSGGNEQYF.

The rearrangement uses TRBV19 and TRBJ2-7; D is unclear. The CDR3 loop spans 12 amino acids. The V gene's germline CDR1 is LNHDA and CDR2 SQIVND (reference sequence). Trimming stripped 3 bases from V and 4 bases from J, with 7 bases between. The chain's CDR3 is CASSIIGYEQYF. DNA of the CDR3: TGTGCCAGTAGTATTATCGGGTACGAGCAGTACTTC.

This chain connects TRBV20-1 to TRBJ1-2, with D uncertain. Germline CDR1 DFQATT, CDR2 SNEGSKA (reference sequence). With 5 bases removed from V and 1 base from J, the gap between germline ends came to 8 bases. This CDR3 spans 12 amino acids. DNA of the CDR3: TGCAGTGCTGCCCCGAGTAACTATGGCTACACCTTC. Translated, it gives CSAAPSNYGYTF.

The V gene is TRBV29-1, the J gene TRBJ2-7; 12 bases fit TRBD2. CDR3 size: 17 residues. The V and J ends lost 0 bases and 2 bases, in that order; junction bases with no gene match: 8. Germline lookup yields CDR1 SQVTM and CDR2 ANQGSEA. CDR3 loop: CSVEDTILAGGPYEQYF. CDR3 DNA: TGCAGCGTTGAAGACACTATACTAGCGGGGGGCCCCTACGAGCAGTACTTC.

The chain links TRBV7-3 to TRBJ1-6; the D gene is possibly TRBD1 (5 bases). CDR1 and CDR2 from the germline V gene are SGHTA and FQGTGA. The CDR3 spans 14 residues. The V end lost 4 bases, the J end lost 3 bases, and 7 bases lay between the germline ends. This chain's CDR3 is CASSSGDYNSPLHF. DNA of the CDR3: TGTGCCAGCAGCTCGGGGGACTATAATTCACCCCTCCACTTT.

The chain recombines TRBV29-1 with TRBJ2-4; maybe TRBD1 (6 bases). The V end lost 7 bases, the J end lost 0 bases, and 13 bases lay between the germline ends. Per germline, CDR1 SQVTM and CDR2 ANQGSEA. The CDR3 is 14 amino acids. CDR3 sequence reads: CSGRTDLAKNIQYF. DNA for the CDR3: TGCAGCGGACGGACAGATCTAGCCAAAAACATTCAGTACTTC. The entire variable domain, with the rest obtained from reference TRBV29-1 and TRBJ2-4, is as follows: SAVISQKPSRDICQRGTSLTIQCQVDSQVTMMFWYRQQPGQSLTLIATANQGSEATYESGFVIDKFPISRPNLTFSTLTVSNMSPEDSSIYLCSGRTDLAKNIQYFGAGTRLSVL.